The clone carrying this T cell receptor beta chain was observed many times. The entry originates in a study of T cells in Graves' hyperthyroidism and ophthalmopathy. The study enrolled patients aged 18 to 65 with newly diagnosed hyperthyroidism of under 2 months' duration. Pregnant or lactating patients were excluded, as were those with uncontrolled infection or other autoimmune disease. PBMCs were collected from a 10 ml volume of fresh peripheral blood. TCR beta CDR3 regions were amplified from RNA transcripts. HTBI primers were used for first-round RT-PCR of the TCR CDR3. TCRdb processed the multiplex PCR reads anew with MiXCR; each CDR3 protein has one entry. The sample consists of hundreds of thousands of distinct CDR3 sequences, approximately 15% of them appearing once. Sequencing was carried out using blood. The clonotype originates from a woman younger than 45 with Graves' hyperthyroidism.

CDR3 residues: CASSLLASPEQFF. The CDR3 nucleotides are TGTGCCAGCAGCTTATTAGCTAGTCCCGAGCAGTTCTTC. V is TRBV7-3 and J is TRBJ2-1, with D uncertain. The CDR3 has 13 amino acids. CDR1 is SGHTA and CDR2 is FQGTGA in the germline V gene. V lost 2 bases and J 10 bases, leaving 12 bases between the germline ends.